This TCR beta chain is drawn from a study of shared clonotypes between healthy human individuals. Study-wide findings and caveats: Compared with memory subsets, naive subsets generally had larger estimated richness.

CDR3 size: 15 residues. Trimming removed 1 base from V and 7 bases from J; junction bases left unmatched: 7. Germline loops: CDR1 GTSNPN, CDR2 SVGIG (reference sequence). Each subset's genomic DNA was split evenly across several immunoSEQ plates. This table comes from immunoSEQ multiplex PCR, and its TCRdb copy is limited to in-frame clones, with some not included. The top ten hold 1.4% of the sample, which has under 1,100,000 clones, about 75% seen once. Comments on this clone: Its antigen is not known.

The sequenced sample consisted of memory CD4+ T cells sorted from blood. Stated subset: CD45RA-negative fraction. This clonotype was obtained from a man younger than 35 in good health. The chain joins TRBV30 to TRBJ1-4; 9 nucleotides match TRBD1. The CDR3 bases are TGTGCCTGGAGTGAGGGACAGGGAAGAAGTGAAAAACTGTTTTTT. Translated, it gives CAWSEGQGRSEKLFF.